This entry describes one TCR beta chain. Its antigen is unknown. No base qualities exist here, and no much larger clone lies one base off it. The immunoSEQ Assay, a bias-controlled multiplex PCR, was used to amplify TCRbeta CDR3 regions from genomic DNA. Per the authors' processing: The number of nucleated cells in each sample was estimated by amplification of reference gene primers within the assay. To quantify the absolute abundance of each unique TCRbeta CDR3 rearrangement, sequence reads were collapsed and filtered. For each sample, productive Simpson clonality was calculated as the square root of Simpson's diversity index over productive rearrangements. TCRdb carries this immuneACCESS record with in-frame sequences only. Its versions omit some clonotypes, under half of them owing to an unresolved V gene in the studies checked, with the rest unexplained. V, J and clone size derive from that table, while D and trimming were established from the DNA sequence. Present in this sample are about 300,000 clones, 85% to 90% of which were seen just once. Less than 4.5% of the sample comes from the top ten.

Participants in the prospective study were aged roughly 18 to 100 years, lived in 24 United States geographic areas, and enrolled through a virtual design. Cohort assignment in the prospective study relied on participant-reported clinical history from a screening survey and a study questionnaire. For ImmuneRACE Cohort 3, a participant was defined as recovered based on two consecutive negative NP/OP PCR tests, clearance by a healthcare professional, or resolution of symptoms. Each participant in the prospective study had whole blood, serum and a nasopharyngeal or oropharyngeal swab collected by mobile phlebotomists. Over an approximately 2-month period, participants in the prospective study had the option of providing additional blood draws and questionnaires. Blood samples from the prospective study were shipped frozen or at room temperature prior to DNA extraction. Trimming takes 2 bases off V and 4 bases off J; junction bases not matched to a gene: 2. From its cysteine to its phenylalanine, the CDR3 spans 16 amino acids. Just CDR3 DNA is preserved here, 48 bases in frame from base 1. The germline V gene (reference sequence) sets CDR1 to LNHDA and CDR2 to SQIVND.

This specimen comes from a study of blood T cell repertoires in COVID-19 (dated by TCRdb to the early 2020s). As for the study more broadly: Samples covering the acute and convalescent phases of COVID-19 were provided by collaborators in the United States, Italy and Spain. Sample metadata almost always included a de-identified subject ID, COVID-19 status, age in years and sex. The repertoires were made available in a free public database intended to serve as a resource for research on the immune response to SARS-CoV-2. The material from the prospective study consisted of cDNA or gDNA derived from T cells, B-cell-depleted T cells, or PBMCs. Subjects who had been exposed to COVID-19, were actively infected with it, or had recovered from it provided the deeply sampled blood TCRbeta repertoires that made up the dataset. The samples were drawn from two sources: the first 160 participants of the ongoing ImmuneRACE study, and 1,200 or so subjects contributed by 6 global collaborators. HLA class I and class II types, where available, came from metadata supplied by the sample provider rather than from assay-based typing. On the study overall, not on this receptor specifically: Clinical and demographic metadata were provided uncurated, with the amount varying by source and participant.

This chain is built from TRBV19 and TRBJ2-3; TRBD2 lines up with 14 middle nucleotides. The sequence derives from a man younger than 45 who had recovered from COVID-19. What was sequenced was PBMCs or T cells enriched from blood (not recorded which). The CDR3 protein sequence reads: CASSIKGLAGADTQYF. The sequenced DNA is TGTGCCAGTAGTATAAAGGGACTAGCGGGGGCAGATACGCAGTATTTT. The CDR3 plus the reference TRBV19 and TRBJ2-3 genes for the other parts give the full variable domain: DGGITQSPKYLFRKEGQNVTLSCEQNLNHDAMYWYRQDPGQGLRLIYYSQIVNDFQKGDIAEGYSVSREKKESFPLTVTSAQKNPTAFYLCASSIKGLAGADTQYFGPGTRLTVL.